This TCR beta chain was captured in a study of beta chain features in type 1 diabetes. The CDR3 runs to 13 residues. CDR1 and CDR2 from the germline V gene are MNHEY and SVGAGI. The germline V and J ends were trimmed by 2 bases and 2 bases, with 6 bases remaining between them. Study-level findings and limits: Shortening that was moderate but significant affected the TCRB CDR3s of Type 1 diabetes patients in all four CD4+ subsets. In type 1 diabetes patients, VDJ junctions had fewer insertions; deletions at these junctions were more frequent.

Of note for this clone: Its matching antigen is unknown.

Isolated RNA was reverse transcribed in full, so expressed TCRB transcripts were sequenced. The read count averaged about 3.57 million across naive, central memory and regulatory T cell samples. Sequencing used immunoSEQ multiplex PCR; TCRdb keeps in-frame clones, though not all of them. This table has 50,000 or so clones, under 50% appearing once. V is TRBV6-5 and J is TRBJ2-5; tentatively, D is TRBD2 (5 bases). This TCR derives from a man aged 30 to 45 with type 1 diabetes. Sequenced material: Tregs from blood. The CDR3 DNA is TGTGCCAGCAGTTACCGGGATCAAGAGACCCAGTACTTC. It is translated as CASSYRDQETQYF.